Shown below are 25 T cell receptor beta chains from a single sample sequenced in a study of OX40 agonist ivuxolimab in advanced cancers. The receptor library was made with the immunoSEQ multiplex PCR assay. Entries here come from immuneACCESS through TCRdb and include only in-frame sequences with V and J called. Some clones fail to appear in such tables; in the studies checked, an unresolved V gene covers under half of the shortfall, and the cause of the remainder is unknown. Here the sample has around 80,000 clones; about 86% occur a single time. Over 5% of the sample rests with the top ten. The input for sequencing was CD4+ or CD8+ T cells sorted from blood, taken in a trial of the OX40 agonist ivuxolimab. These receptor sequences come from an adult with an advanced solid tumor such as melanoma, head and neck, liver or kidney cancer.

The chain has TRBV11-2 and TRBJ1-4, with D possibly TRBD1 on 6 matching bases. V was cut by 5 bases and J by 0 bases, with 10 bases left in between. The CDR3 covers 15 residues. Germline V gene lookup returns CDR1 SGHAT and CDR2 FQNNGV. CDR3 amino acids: CASSPTGTTNEKLFF. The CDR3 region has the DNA TGTGCCAGCAGCCCTACAGGGACAACTAATGAAAAACTGTTTTTT.

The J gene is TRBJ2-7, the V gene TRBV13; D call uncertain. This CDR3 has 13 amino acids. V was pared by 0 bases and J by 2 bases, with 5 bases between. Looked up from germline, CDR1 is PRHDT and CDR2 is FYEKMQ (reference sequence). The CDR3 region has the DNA TGTGCCAGCAGCTTAGGCCGCCCCTACGAGCAGTACTTC. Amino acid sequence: CASSLGRPYEQYF.

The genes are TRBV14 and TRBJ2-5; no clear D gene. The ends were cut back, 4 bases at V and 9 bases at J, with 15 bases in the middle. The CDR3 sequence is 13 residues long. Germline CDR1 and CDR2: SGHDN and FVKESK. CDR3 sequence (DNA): TGTGCCAGCAGCCCCCGGACCTCCGGAGCCCAGTACTTC. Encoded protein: CASSPRTSGAQYF.

CDR3 in amino acids: CASSPLPMNALGTQDNEQFF. The CDR3 DNA is TGCGCCAGCAGCCCCCTCCCCATGAACGCCCTCGGGACGCAGGACAATGAGCAGTTCTTC. The gene calls are TRBV5-1 and TRBJ2-1; D assignment may be TRBD1 or TRBD2 (5 bases each). Germline assignment: CDR1 SGHRS and CDR2 YFSETQ. This CDR3 has 20 amino acids. With 4 bases removed from V and 5 bases from J, the gap between germline ends came to 31 bases. The full variable domain, completed using reference TRBV5-1 and TRBJ2-1, is KAGVTQTPRYLIKTRGQQVTLSCSPISGHRSVSWYQQTPGQGLQFLFEYFSETQRNKGNFPGRFSGRQFSNSRSEMNVSTLELGDSALYLCASSPLPMNALGTQDNEQFFGPGTRLTVL.

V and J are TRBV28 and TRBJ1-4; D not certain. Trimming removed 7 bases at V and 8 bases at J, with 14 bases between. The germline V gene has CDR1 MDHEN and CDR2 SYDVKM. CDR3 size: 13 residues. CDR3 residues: CASISPPAEKLFF. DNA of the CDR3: TGTGCCAGCATATCACCCCCTGCGGAAAAACTGTTTTTT.

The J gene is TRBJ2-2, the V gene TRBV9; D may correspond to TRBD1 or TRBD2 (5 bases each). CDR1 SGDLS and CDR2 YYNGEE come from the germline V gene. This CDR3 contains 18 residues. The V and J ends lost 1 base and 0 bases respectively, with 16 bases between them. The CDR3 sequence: CASSVSPPGTPNTGELFF. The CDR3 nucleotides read TGTGCCAGCAGCGTAAGTCCCCCGGGGACCCCGAACACCGGGGAGCTGTTTTTT.

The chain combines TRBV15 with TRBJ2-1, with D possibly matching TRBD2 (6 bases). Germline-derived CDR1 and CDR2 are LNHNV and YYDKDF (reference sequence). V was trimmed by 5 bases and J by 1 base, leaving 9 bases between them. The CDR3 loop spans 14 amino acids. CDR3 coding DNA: TGTGCCACCAGCTACGGGAGTTCCTACAATGAGCAGTTCTTC. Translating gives CATSYGSSYNEQFF.

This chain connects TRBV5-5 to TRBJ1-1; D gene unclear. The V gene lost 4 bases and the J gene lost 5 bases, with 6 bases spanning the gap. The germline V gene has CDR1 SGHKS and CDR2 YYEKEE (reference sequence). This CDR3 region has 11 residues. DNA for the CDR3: TGTGCCAGCAGCGCCGGGACTGAAGCTTTCTTT. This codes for CASSAGTEAFF.

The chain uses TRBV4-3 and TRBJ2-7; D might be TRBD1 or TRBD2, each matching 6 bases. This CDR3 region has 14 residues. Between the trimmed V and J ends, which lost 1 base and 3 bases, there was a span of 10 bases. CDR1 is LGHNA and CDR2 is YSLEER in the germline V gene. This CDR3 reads CASSQAEGDYEQYF. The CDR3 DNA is TGCGCCAGCAGCCAAGCGGAGGGGGACTACGAGCAGTACTTC.

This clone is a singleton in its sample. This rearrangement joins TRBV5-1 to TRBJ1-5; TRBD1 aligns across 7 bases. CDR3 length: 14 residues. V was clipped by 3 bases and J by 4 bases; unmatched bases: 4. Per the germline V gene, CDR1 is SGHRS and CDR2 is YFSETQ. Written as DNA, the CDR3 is TGCGCCAGCAGCTGGACAGGTGGGAATCAGCCCCAGCATTTT. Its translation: CASSWTGGNQPQHF.

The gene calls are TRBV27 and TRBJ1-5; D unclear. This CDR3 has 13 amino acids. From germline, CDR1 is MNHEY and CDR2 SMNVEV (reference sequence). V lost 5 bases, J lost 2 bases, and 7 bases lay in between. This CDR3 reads CASSPLGNQPQHF. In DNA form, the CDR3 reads TGTGCCAGCAGTCCTTTGGGCAATCAGCCCCAGCATTTT.

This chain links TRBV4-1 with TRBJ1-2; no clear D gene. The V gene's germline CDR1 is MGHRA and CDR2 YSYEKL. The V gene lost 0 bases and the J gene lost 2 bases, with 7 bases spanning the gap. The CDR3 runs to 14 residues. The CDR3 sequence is CASSQERTNYGYTF. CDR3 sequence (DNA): TGCGCCAGCAGCCAAGAGCGGACCAACTATGGCTACACCTTC.

The CDR3 DNA reads TGTGCCAGCAGCTTCCAATCAGGGAACCAAGAGACCCAGTACTTC. Translation: CASSFQSGNQETQYF. V usage is TRBV5-4 and J usage is TRBJ2-5; D is perhaps TRBD1 (5 bases). Germline assignment: CDR1 SGHNT and CDR2 YYREEE (reference sequence). Trimming shortened V by 2 bases and J by 0 bases, and 11 bases separated the two germline ends. The CDR3 has 15 residues.

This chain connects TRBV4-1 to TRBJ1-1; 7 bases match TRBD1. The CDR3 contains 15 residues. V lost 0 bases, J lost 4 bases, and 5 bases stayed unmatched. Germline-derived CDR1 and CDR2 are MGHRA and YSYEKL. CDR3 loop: CASSQDQGDFTEAFF. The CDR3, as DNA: TGCGCCAGCAGCCAAGATCAGGGGGATTTCACTGAAGCTTTCTTT.

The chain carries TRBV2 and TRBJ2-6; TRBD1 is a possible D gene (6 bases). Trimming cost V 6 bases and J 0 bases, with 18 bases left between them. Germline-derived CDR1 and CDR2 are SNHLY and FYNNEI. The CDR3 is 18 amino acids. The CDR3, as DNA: TGTGCCAGCAGCGGGTTTCCACAGGGCCCCTCTGGGGCCAACGTCCTGACTTTC. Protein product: CASSGFPQGPSGANVLTF.

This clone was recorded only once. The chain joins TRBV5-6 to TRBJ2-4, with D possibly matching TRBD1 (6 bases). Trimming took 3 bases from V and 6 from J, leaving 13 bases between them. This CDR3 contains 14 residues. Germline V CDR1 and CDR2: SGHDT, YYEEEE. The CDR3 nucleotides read TGTGCCAGCAGCTCCACAGGGTTTGGAAACATTCAGTACTTC. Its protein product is CASSSTGFGNIQYF.

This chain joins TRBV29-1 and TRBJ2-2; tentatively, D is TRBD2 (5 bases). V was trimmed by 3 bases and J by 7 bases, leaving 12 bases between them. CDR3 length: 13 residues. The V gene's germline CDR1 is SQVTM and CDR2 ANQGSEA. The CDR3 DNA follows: TGCAGCGTTGATCTCTACGGGAACGGGGAGCTGTTTTTT. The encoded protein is CSVDLYGNGELFF.

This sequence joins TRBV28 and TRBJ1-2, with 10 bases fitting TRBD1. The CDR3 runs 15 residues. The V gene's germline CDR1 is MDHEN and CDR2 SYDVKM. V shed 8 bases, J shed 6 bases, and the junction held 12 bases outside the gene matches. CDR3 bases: TGTGCCAGCGCCCCCGGCCTGACAGGGGGCGATGGCTACACCTTC. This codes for CASAPGLTGGDGYTF.

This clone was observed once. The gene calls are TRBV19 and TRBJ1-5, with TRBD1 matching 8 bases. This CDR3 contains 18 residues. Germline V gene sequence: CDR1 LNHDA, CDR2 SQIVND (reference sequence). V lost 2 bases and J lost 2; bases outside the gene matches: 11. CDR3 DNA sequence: TGTGCCAGTAGTATACTCCACCGACAGGGGCGAGGCAATCAGCCCCAGCATTTT. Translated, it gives CASSILHRQGRGNQPQHF.

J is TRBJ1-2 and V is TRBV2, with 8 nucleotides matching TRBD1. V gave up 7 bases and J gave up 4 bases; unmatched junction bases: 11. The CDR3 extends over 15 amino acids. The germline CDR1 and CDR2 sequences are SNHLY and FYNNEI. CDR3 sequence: CASIERLTGAYGYTF. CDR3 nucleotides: TGTGCCAGCATTGAGAGACTGACAGGGGCCTATGGCTACACCTTC.

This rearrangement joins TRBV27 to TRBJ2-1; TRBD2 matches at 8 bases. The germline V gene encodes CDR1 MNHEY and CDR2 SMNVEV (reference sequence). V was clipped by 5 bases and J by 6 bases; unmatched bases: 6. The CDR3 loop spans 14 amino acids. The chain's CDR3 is CASSRSGSFNEQFF. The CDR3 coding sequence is TGTGCCAGCAGTCGGAGCGGGAGCTTCAATGAGCAGTTCTTC.

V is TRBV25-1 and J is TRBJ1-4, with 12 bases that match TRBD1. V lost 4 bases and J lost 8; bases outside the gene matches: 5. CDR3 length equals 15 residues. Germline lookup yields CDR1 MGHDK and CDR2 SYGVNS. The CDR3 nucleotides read TGTGCCAGCAGTGGAAGGGACAGGGGGCACGAAAAACTGTTTTTT. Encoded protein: CASSGRDRGHEKLFF.

The CDR3 is CASSEAWEVTGELFF. The CDR3 DNA follows: TGTGCCAGCAGTGAAGCGTGGGAAGTCACCGGGGAGCTGTTTTTT. The chain carries TRBV6-1 and TRBJ2-2; D is undetermined. Trimming took off 0 bases at V and 4 bases at J, with 9 bases between the two ends. Germline values: CDR1 MNHNS, CDR2 SASEGT. This CDR3 has 15 residues.

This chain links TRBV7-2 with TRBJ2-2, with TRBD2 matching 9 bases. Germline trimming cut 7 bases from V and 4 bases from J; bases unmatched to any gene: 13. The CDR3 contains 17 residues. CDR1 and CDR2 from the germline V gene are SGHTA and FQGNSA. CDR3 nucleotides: TGTGCCAGCACCGAATCTAGCGGGAACCATCTCACCGGGGAGCTGTTTTTT. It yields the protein CASTESSGNHLTGELFF.

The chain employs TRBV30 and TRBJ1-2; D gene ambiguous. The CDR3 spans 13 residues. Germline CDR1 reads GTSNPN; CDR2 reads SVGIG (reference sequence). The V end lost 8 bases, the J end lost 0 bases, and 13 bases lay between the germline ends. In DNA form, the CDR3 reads TGTGCCAGAGACGAGGTGGCTAACTATGGCTACACCTTC. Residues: CARDEVANYGYTF. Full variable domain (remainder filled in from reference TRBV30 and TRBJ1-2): SQTIHQWPATLVQPVGSPLSLECTVEGTSNPNLYWYRQAAGRGLQLLFYSVGIGQISSEVPQNLSASRPQDRQFILSSKKLLLSDSGFYLCARDEVANYGYTFGSGTRLTVV.